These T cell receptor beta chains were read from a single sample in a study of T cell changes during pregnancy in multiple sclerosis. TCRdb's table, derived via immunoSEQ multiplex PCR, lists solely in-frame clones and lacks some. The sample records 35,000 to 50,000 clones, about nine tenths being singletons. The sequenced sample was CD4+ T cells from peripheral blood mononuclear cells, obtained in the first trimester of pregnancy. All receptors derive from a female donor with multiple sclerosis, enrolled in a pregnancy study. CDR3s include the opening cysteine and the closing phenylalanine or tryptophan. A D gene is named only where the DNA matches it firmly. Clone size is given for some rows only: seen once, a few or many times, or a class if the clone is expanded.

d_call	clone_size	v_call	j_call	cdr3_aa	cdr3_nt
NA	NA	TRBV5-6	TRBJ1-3	CASSFGHSGNTIYF	TGTGCCAGCAGCTTTGGGCACTCTGGAAACACCATATATTTT
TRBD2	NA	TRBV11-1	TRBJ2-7	CASRPEGTRGYEQYF	TGTGCCAGCAGACCGGAGGGGACTAGAGGGTACGAGCAGTACTTC
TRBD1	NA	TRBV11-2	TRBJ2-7	CASSLGQGAYEQYF	TGTGCCAGCAGCTTAGGACAGGGGGCCTACGAGCAGTACTTC
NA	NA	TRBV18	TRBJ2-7	CASSPGESSYEQYF	TGTGCCAGCTCACCAGGAGAGAGCTCCTACGAGCAGTACTTC
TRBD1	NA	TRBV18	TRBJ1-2	CASSGTGDHGYTF	TGTGCCAGCTCAGGCACAGGGGATCATGGCTACACCTTC
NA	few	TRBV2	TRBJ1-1	CATTKQGNTEAFF	TGTGCCACCACAAAACAGGGGAACACTGAAGCTTTCTTT
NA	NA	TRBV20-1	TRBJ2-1	CSARDVNEQFF	TGCAGTGCTAGAGATGTAAATGAGCAGTTCTTC
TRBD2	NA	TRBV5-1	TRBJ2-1	CASSLTSGSYNEQFF	TGCGCCAGCAGCTTGACTAGCGGGAGTTACAATGAGCAGTTCTTC
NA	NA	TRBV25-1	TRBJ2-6	CASTDSSGANVLTF	TGTGCCAGCACTGACAGCTCTGGGGCCAACGTCCTGACTTTC
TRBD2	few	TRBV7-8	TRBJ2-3	CASSLSHKNPGLAGGIDTQYF	TGTGCCAGCAGCTTATCTCACAAAAACCCGGGACTAGCGGGAGGAATAGATACGCAGTATTTT
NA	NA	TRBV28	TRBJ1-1	CASSPRAGLVPLLGTEAFF	TGTGCCAGCAGTCCGAGAGCAGGGCTCGTTCCCTTATTGGGCACTGAAGCTTTCTTT
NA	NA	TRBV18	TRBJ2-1	CASSPGTTYNEQFF	TGTGCCAGCTCACCCGGGACAACCTACAATGAGCAGTTCTTC
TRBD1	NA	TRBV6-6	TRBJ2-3	CASTEGQARTDTQYF	TGTGCCAGCACCGAGGGACAGGCCCGCACAGATACGCAGTATTTT
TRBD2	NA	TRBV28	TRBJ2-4	CASTGLAGNIQYF	TGTGCCAGCACAGGGCTAGCGGGAAACATTCAGTACTTC
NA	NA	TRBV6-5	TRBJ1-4	CASSSIQGSNEKLFF	TGTGCCAGCAGTTCAATTCAGGGTTCTAATGAAAAACTGTTTTTT
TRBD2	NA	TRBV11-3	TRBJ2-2	CASSSSPGTSGSRTGELFF	TGTGCCAGCAGCTCCAGTCCCGGGACTAGCGGGAGCCGAACCGGGGAGCTGTTTTTT
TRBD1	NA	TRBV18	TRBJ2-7	CASSPHPMGTGGYEQYF	TGTGCCAGCTCACCTCACCCCATGGGGACAGGTGGATACGAGCAGTACTTC
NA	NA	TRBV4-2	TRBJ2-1	CASSQTEASYNEQFF	TGTGCCAGCAGCCAAACGGAGGCCTCCTACAATGAGCAGTTCTTC
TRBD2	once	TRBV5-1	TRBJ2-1	CASSLNAGADYNEQFF	TGCGCCAGCAGCTTGAACGCGGGAGCGGACTACAATGAGCAGTTCTTC
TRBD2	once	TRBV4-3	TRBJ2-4	CASSQDGTSGGKNIQYF	TGCGCCAGCAGCCAAGATGGGACTAGCGGTGGCAAAAACATTCAGTACTTC
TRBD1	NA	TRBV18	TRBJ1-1	CASHPGQGGTEAFF	TGTGCCAGCCACCCGGGACAGGGGGGTACTGAAGCTTTCTTT
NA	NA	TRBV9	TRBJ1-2	CASSAQQGRGYTF	TGTGCCAGCAGCGCTCAACAGGGTCGCGGCTACACCTTC
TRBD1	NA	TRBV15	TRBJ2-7	CATSRDRGSPYEQYF	TGTGCCACCAGCAGAGACAGGGGGTCTCCCTACGAGCAGTACTTC
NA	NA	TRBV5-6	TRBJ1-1	CASSSLLGAEAFF	TGTGCCAGCAGCTCCTTACTAGGCGCTGAAGCTTTCTTT
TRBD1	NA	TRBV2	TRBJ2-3	CASSHGVGAGGTDTQYF	TGTGCCAGCAGCCACGGGGTCGGGGCAGGGGGTACAGATACGCAGTATTTT
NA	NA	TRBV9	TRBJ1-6	CASSPLGGAPLHF	TGTGCCAGCAGCCCCTTAGGTGGAGCACCCCTCCACTTT
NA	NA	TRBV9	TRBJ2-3	CASSRLERDTQYF	TGTGCCAGCAGCCGACTAGAGAGAGATACGCAGTATTTT
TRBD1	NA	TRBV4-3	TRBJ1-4	CASSQDLTGGREKLFF	TGCGCCAGCAGCCAAGATCTTACAGGGGGCAGGGAAAAACTGTTTTTT
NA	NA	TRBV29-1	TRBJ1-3	CSVQGGMSSGNTIYF	TGCAGCGTCCAGGGAGGCATGAGCTCTGGAAACACCATATATTTT
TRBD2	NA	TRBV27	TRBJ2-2	CASRRLAHGELFF	TGTGCCAGCAGACGACTAGCGCACGGGGAGCTGTTTTTT
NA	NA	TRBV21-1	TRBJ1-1	CASSKAPSLDTEAFF	TGTGCCAGCAGCAAAGCACCTTCCTTAGACACTGAAGCTTTCTTT
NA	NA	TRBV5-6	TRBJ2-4	CASSLDAGVRRGDIQYF	TGTGCCAGCAGCTTGGATGCGGGAGTCCGTAGGGGGGACATTCAGTACTTC
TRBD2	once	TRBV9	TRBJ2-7	CASSVGLAGEYEQYF	TGTGCCAGCAGCGTAGGACTAGCGGGAGAATACGAGCAGTACTTC
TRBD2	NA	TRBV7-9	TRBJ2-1	CASSLGLAGTGSMYEQFF	TGTGCCAGCAGCTTAGGACTAGCGGGGACGGGTAGTATGTATGAGCAGTTCTTC
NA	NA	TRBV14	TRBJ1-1	CASSPPGMNTEAFF	TGTGCCAGCAGCCCTCCAGGAATGAACACTGAAGCTTTCTTT
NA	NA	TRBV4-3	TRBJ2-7	CASSQHSGDSYEQYF	TGCGCCAGCAGCCAACATAGCGGTGACTCCTACGAGCAGTACTTC
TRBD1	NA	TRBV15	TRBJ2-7	CATSKTGGLHEQYF	TGTGCCACCAGCAAGACAGGGGGCCTTCACGAGCAGTACTTC
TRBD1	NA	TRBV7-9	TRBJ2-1	CASKPLTGHEQFF	TGTGCCAGCAAACCCCTGACAGGGCATGAGCAGTTCTTC
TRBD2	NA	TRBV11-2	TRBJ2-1	CASSLVVAGGYNEQFF	TGTGCCAGCAGCTTAGTGGTAGCGGGGGGCTACAATGAGCAGTTCTTC
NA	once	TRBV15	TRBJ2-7	CATSRDRNSYEQYF	TGTGCCACCAGCAGGGACAGAAACTCCTACGAGCAGTACTTC
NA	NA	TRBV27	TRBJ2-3	CATRDWSSTDTQYF	TGTGCCACACGAGACTGGTCTAGCACAGATACGCAGTATTTT
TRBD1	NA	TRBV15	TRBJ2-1	CATSRLEGQGRNEQFF	TGTGCCACCAGCAGGCTCGAGGGACAGGGAAGGAATGAGCAGTTCTTC
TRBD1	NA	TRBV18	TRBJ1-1	CASSPTGTGVVYPEAFF	TGTGCCAGCTCACCAACCGGGACAGGGGTAGTATACCCTGAAGCTTTCTTT
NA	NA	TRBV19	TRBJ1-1	CASTSLERNTEAFF	TGTGCCAGTACCTCCCTAGAGCGGAACACTGAAGCTTTCTTT
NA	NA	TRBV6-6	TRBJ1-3	CASSAESRGVGNTIYF	TGTGCCAGCAGTGCGGAATCCAGGGGAGTGGGAAACACCATATATTTT
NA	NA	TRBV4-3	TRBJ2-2	CASSQDGESARGAVF	TGCGCCAGCAGCCAAGACGGGGAGTCGGCCCGGGGAGCTGTTTTT
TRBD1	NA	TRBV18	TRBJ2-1	CASSPGTGWDNEQFF	TGTGCCAGCTCGCCGGGGACAGGGTGGGACAATGAGCAGTTCTTC